These 7 T cell receptor beta chains came from one sample sequenced in a study of a mutant IDH1 vaccine in newly diagnosed glioma (dated by TCRdb to the early 2020s). According to the study, the label for this sample's time point signals: week 35, safety follow-up. Each vaccine dose was 300 ug of a 20-mer mutant IDH1 peptide in Montanide, given subcutaneously with topical imiquimod. Library construction relied on the immunoSEQ multiplex PCR assay. Imported from immuneACCESS, the table was reduced by TCRdb to in-frame sequences with V and J called. These copies leave out some clones; in studies compared against another copy, an unresolved V gene accounts for under half, and the cause of the remainder is not known. This sample gives around 32,000 clones in total; about four fifths of them show up just once. 3.2% of the sample lies in the top ten. These receptors lack a known antigen. The input for sequencing was PBMCs, taken from a glioma patient whose treatment included an IDH1 peptide vaccine. The receptors stem from a man between 35 and 55 years old with glioma. Some clones in this sample may be carry-over from other donors' samples.

The chain carries TRBV14 and TRBJ2-5; D not certain. The CDR3 runs to 12 residues. Trimming cost V 5 bases and J 7 bases, with 11 bases left between them. Germline CDR1 is SGHDN and CDR2 is FVKESK. CDR3 sequence: CASSGISRTQYF. CDR3 in DNA: TGTGCCAGCAGCGGCATTTCACGGACCCAGTACTTC.

This clone appeared once. The chain uses TRBV5-6 and TRBJ1-2; D possibly corresponds to TRBD1 (5 bases). Germline V gene data show CDR1 as SGHDT and CDR2 as YYEEEE. The V and J ends lost 2 bases and 7 bases respectively, with 18 bases between them. This CDR3 is built from 15 residues. The CDR3 sequence: CASSFGAGQDGGYTF. CDR3 in DNA: TGTGCCAGCAGCTTTGGGGCCGGGCAGGATGGTGGCTACACCTTC.

This clone was detected once. V gene TRBV29-1 combines with J gene TRBJ1-2; D ambiguous. V lost 0 bases and J lost 4, with 12 bases in between. The CDR3 runs 14 residues. Looked up from germline, CDR1 is SQVTM and CDR2 is ANQGSEA. For the CDR3, the DNA is TGCAGCGTTGAAGATTCATGGGTTACCTATGGCTACACCTTC. Protein: CSVEDSWVTYGYTF. Drawing the rest from reference TRBV29-1 and TRBJ1-2, the complete variable domain is SAVISQKPSRDICQRGTSLTIQCQVDSQVTMMFWYRQQPGQSLTLIATANQGSEATYESGFVIDKFPISRPNLTFSTLTVSNMSPEDSSIYLCSVEDSWVTYGYTFGSGTRLTVV.

The chain has TRBV6-5 and TRBJ2-7, with D tentatively TRBD2 (6 bases). Per germline, CDR1 MNHEY and CDR2 SVGAGI. This CDR3 spans 15 amino acids. V lost 5 bases to trimming and J lost 0 bases, with 14 bases between them. The CDR3 DNA is TGTGCCAGCAGTGGCCTCGGGGAGGCCTCCTACGAGCAGTACTTC. Translated, it gives CASSGLGEASYEQYF.

The V call is TRBV11-2, the J call TRBJ1-5, with a weak D call TRBD1 (5 bases). The length of the CDR3 is 14 residues. V lost 2 bases, J lost 6 bases, and 11 bases lay in between. In germline, CDR1 is SGHAT, CDR2 FQNNGV. CDR3 sequence: CASSLRGEGQPQHF. CDR3 in DNA: TGTGCCAGCAGCTTAAGAGGGGAGGGTCAGCCCCAGCATTTT.

The rearrangement uses TRBV21-1 and TRBJ1-3. TRBV21-1 is a pseudogene segment. The CDR3 is 15 residues long. Here the CDR3 DNA reads TGTGCCCGTTCTTGCAGCCTATTCTCTGGAAACACCATATATTTT. This sequence encodes CARSCSLFSGNTIYF.

V is TRBV5-1 and J is TRBJ2-1; the D gene is possibly TRBD2 (6 bases). The V end was cut by 4 bases, the J end by 7 bases, with 12 bases between. The germline gives CDR1 SGHRS, CDR2 YFSETQ. This CDR3 spans 13 amino acids. CDR3 sequence: CASSPTGENEQFF. DNA of the CDR3: TGCGCCAGCAGCCCCACGGGGGAGAATGAGCAGTTCTTC.